This T cell receptor beta chain is drawn from a study of blood T cell repertoires in COVID-19. The CDR3 has 15 amino acids. The germline V gene has CDR1 SGHRS and CDR2 YFSETQ. The V and J ends lost 4 bases and 3 bases respectively, with 16 bases between them. The repertoire was sequenced with immunoSEQ multiplex PCR; TCRdb's copy has only in-frame clones and lacks some. The table has around 700,000 clones, about 90% seen once. The sequence derives from a young woman with acute or convalescent COVID-19. The rearrangement joins TRBV5-1 to TRBJ1-1; weak D call: TRBD1 (6 bases). The sample comprised peripheral blood. DNA for the CDR3: TGCGCCAGCAGCCGGGGGGCAGGGCTGGACACTGAAGCTTTCTTT. Protein sequence: CASSRGAGLDTEAFF.